The rows below give T cell receptor beta chains drawn from one sample of a study of CD8+ T cells in alopecia areata. Sequenced by immunoSEQ multiplex PCR; TCRdb stores in-frame clones only, minus some. Of about 140,000 clones in the sample, roughly 60% were seen once. The sequenced sample was CD8+ T cells sorted from blood. Source of these receptors: a human donor in good health. Each CDR3 is given with its conserved first and last residue. A D gene is named only where the DNA matches it firmly. Not all rows give a size; the values are once, few, many and, for expanded clones, a class.

j_call	d_call	v_call	clone_size	cdr3_nt	cdr3_aa
TRBJ2-7	-	TRBV21-1	few	TGTGCCAGCAGCATAGGGATTGGCGAGCAGTACTTC	CASSIGIGEQYF
TRBJ2-1	TRBD2	TRBV27	-	TGTGCCAGCAGTTTATTGTCTAGCGGGAGAGCTGAGCAGTTCTTC	CASSLLSSGRAEQFF
TRBJ1-1	-	TRBV29-1	-	TGCAGCGTTGATCCTCCGGATGGCAGGGAGGCTCTCTTT	CSVDPPDGREALF
TRBJ2-7	-	TRBV15	-	TGTGCCACCAGCGACCCCCGTCTTAGCCAGGAGCAGTACTTC	CATSDPRLSQEQYF
TRBJ1-2	TRBD1	TRBV7-9	few	TGTGCCAGCAGCCCGGTGGGACAGGGGATCTATGGCTACACCTTC	CASSPVGQGIYGYTF
TRBJ1-2	-	TRBV29-1	-	TGCAGCGCTGAGGACGGGAACTATGGCTACACCTTC	CSAEDGNYGYTF
TRBJ2-7	-	TRBV13	-	TGTGCCAGCAGCTTAAAAGTTCGGGCCGAGCAGTACTTC	CASSLKVRAEQYF
TRBJ2-7	-	TRBV29-1	few	TGCAGCGTTGAGGCGGACAGGCCGGGGGGTTACGAGCAGTACTTC	CSVEADRPGGYEQYF
TRBJ2-1	-	TRBV30	-	TGTGCCTGGCTGCAGGGATCCTACAATGAGCAGTTCTTC	CAWLQGSYNEQFF
TRBJ2-7	-	TRBV20-1	-	TGCAGTGCTAGCATAGCCTACGAGCAGTACTTC	CSASIAYEQYF
TRBJ2-1	TRBD2	TRBV14	-	TGTGCCAGCAGCCTAGCGGGGACTTTGGATGAGCAGTTCTTC	CASSLAGTLDEQFF
TRBJ2-7	-	TRBV29-1	-	TGCAACGTTGAGCTTCAAGACAGGACCTACGAGCAGTACTTC	CNVELQDRTYEQYF
TRBJ2-1	TRBD2	TRBV27	-	TGTGCCAGCAGTCTAGCGGGAGGGGGCAATGAGCAGTTCTTC	CASSLAGGGNEQFF
TRBJ1-1	-	TRBV4-2	-	TGTGCCAGCAGCCCCAGGTCGGGATCAGCCACTGAAGCTTTCTTT	CASSPRSGSATEAFF
TRBJ2-5	-	TRBV23-1	-	TGCGCCAGCAGTCAATCGTGGAAACAGGGACAAGAGACCCAGTACTTC	CASSQSWKQGQETQYF
TRBJ1-1	-	TRBV5-1	-	TGCGCCAGCAGCTTCGGGGAGGTCGGTATGAACACTGAAGCTTTCTTT	CASSFGEVGMNTEAFF
TRBJ1-1	-	TRBV7-8	few	TGTGCCAGCAGCTTTAGGTATGAAGCTTTCTTT	CASSFRYEAFF
TRBJ1-2	-	TRBV29-1	few	TGCAGCGTTGAAGAGAGGGAGCCGACCTACTATGGCTACACCTTC	CSVEEREPTYYGYTF
TRBJ2-7	-	TRBV6-5	many	TGTGCCAGCAGCGGAGGGCTCGAGCAGTACTTC	CASSGGLEQYF
TRBJ1-1	-	TRBV4-1	-	TGCGCCAGCAGCCAAGGCGGCATGAACACTGAAGCTTTCTTT	CASSQGGMNTEAFF
TRBJ2-5	-	TRBV15	-	TGTGCCACCAGCAGAGACCGCGGGCTCCAAGAGACCCAGTACTTC	CATSRDRGLQETQYF
TRBJ2-3	TRBD2	TRBV28	few	TGTGCCAGCAGTTTGGGAGGGAGCGGGCACTTCACAGATACGCAGTATTTT	CASSLGGSGHFTDTQYF
TRBJ2-7	-	TRBV29-1	few	TGCAGCGTTGCTCGGGGAGTGCCCCACGAGCAGTACTTC	CSVARGVPHEQYF
TRBJ2-3	-	TRBV5-6	-	TGTGCCAGCAGCTTGGCCGCTGAAAGCACAGATACGCAGTATTTT	CASSLAAESTDTQYF
TRBJ2-3	TRBD2	TRBV27	once	TGTGCCAGCAGTGTACTAGCGGGACACACAGATACGCAGTATTTT	CASSVLAGHTDTQYF
TRBJ2-2	-	TRBV6-6	-	TGTGCCAGCAGTCCCGGGCGGGCCGGGGAGCTGTTTTTT	CASSPGRAGELFF
TRBJ2-7	TRBD2	TRBV4-1	few	TGCGCCAGCAGCCGGACTAGCGGGAGTAACGAGCAGTACTTC	CASSRTSGSNEQYF
TRBJ2-7	-	TRBV28	-	TGTGCCAGCAGACGCCCCCCCCTCGAGCAGTACTTC	CASRRPPLEQYF
TRBJ2-2	-	TRBV29-1	-	TGCAGCGTTGTGGTCAGCTACACCGGGGAGCTGTTTTTT	CSVVVSYTGELFF